These 22 T cell receptor beta chains came from one sample sequenced in a study of CD8 T cells in ankylosing spondylitis. Study outcomes and limitations: Ankylosing spondylitis blood appeared to carry a characteristic TCR beta motif of roughly 8 highly homologous variants.

TCRdb passed the 5' RACE reads through MiXCR, listing each CDR3 protein once. Found here are 700,000 or so distinct CDR3 sequences, under 20% of them singletons; the top ten hold under 20%. For these TCRs, the target antigens are not known. The specimen was blood, either unsorted or a sorted T cell fraction (not recorded which). The receptors stem from a male donor with ankylosing spondylitis.

This clonotype has only a few counts. V and J are TRBV29-1 and TRBJ2-5; D is unclear. Trimming cost V 6 bases and J 5 bases, with 7 bases left between them. This CDR3 comprises 10 residues. Germline CDR1 SQVTM, CDR2 ANQGSEA. Here the CDR3 reads CSVITETQYF. CDR3 bases: TGCAGCGTCATTACCGAGACCCAGTACTTC.

This clonotype was detected a few times. The chain combines TRBV7-9 with TRBJ1-2; D is uncertain. Trimming removed 3 bases from V and 0 bases from J, with 11 bases in between. The CDR3 spans 15 residues. CDR1 and CDR2 from the germline V gene are SEHNR and FQNEAQ (reference sequence). The CDR3 DNA sequence: TGTGCCAGCAGCTTGACGAGGATCTCTAACTATGGCTACACCTTC. Protein product: CASSLTRISNYGYTF.

This clonotype was observed a handful of times. V is TRBV4-2 and J is TRBJ2-1, with 10 positions matching TRBD2. This CDR3 is built from 21 residues. Germline CDR1 is LGHNA and CDR2 is YNFKEQ. The V and J ends lost 3 bases and 7 bases, in that order; junction bases with no gene match: 24. CDR3 loop: CASSHPGLADPLPGSRNEQFF. CDR3 coding DNA: TGTGCCAGCAGCCACCCCGGACTAGCGGATCCACTCCCCGGTTCGAGGAATGAGCAGTTCTTC.

The V gene is TRBV28, the J gene TRBJ1-1; a weak D match, TRBD1 (5 bases). The length of the CDR3 is 13 residues. V was shortened by 6 bases and J by 2 bases, with 10 bases between the two germline ends. Germline V gives CDR1 MDHEN, CDR2 SYDVKM. The CDR3 sequence: CASRCTGNTEAFF. CDR3 nucleotide sequence: TGTGCCAGCAGGTGTACAGGAAACACTGAAGCTTTCTTT.

This chain joins TRBV18 and TRBJ2-1; TRBD2 might be the D (5 bases). V gave up 2 bases and J gave up 3 bases, with 14 bases separating them. Per germline, CDR1 KGHSH and CDR2 LQKENI. There are 16 residues in the CDR3. The CDR3 DNA follows: TGTGCCAGCTCACCATTCGAAGCCCGGGGCTACAATGAGCAGTTCTTC. This encodes CASSPFEARGYNEQFF.

This clonotype was counted ten times or more. The J gene is TRBJ2-1, the V gene TRBV24-1, with 11 bases matching TRBD2. The CDR3 is 17 residues long. Trimming cost V 3 bases and J 1 base; bases outside gene matches: 4. Germline assignment: CDR1 KGHDR and CDR2 SFDVKD. CDR3 amino acids: CATSDRTSGFSYNEQFF. In nucleotides, the CDR3 is TGTGCCACCAGTGATCGGACTAGCGGGTTTTCCTACAATGAGCAGTTCTTC.

This clonotype was picked up a small number of times. V usage is TRBV10-3 and J usage is TRBJ1-2, with D maybe TRBD1 (6 bases). V lost 4 bases to trimming and J lost 5 bases, with 17 bases between them. The germline gives CDR1 ENHRY, CDR2 SYGVKD. The length of the CDR3 is 15 residues. Here the CDR3 reads CAISGQAVWDYGYTF. CDR3 bases: TGTGCCATCAGTGGACAGGCAGTCTGGGATTATGGCTACACCTTC.

This clonotype has just a few counts. The chain has TRBV7-9 and TRBJ1-1; 7 positions agree with TRBD1. The germline V gene encodes CDR1 SEHNR and CDR2 FQNEAQ (reference sequence). Unmatched junction bases numbered 15, after V lost 5 bases and J lost 3 bases. The CDR3 consists of 17 residues. CDR3 in amino acids: CASSPRWTGTGYTEAFF. The CDR3 DNA follows: TGTGCCAGCAGCCCCCGTTGGACAGGTACGGGGTACACTGAAGCTTTCTTT.

The chain employs TRBV5-1 and TRBJ2-6; 9 bases are shared with TRBD1. Germline V gives CDR1 SGHRS, CDR2 YFSETQ. CDR3 size: 18 residues. V trimming: 8 bases; J trimming: 0 bases; junction bases outside the gene matches: 12. CDR3 nucleotide sequence: TGCGCCAGTAGCCCCCGGGACAGGGCAACCTCTGGGGCCAACGTCCTGACTTTC. It yields the protein CASSPRDRATSGANVLTF.

The V and J genes are TRBV2 and TRBJ1-2; 7 bases line up with TRBD1. Germline trimming cut 6 bases from V and 6 bases from J; bases unmatched to any gene: 7. Germline V gene sequence: CDR1 SNHLY, CDR2 FYNNEI. The CDR3 loop spans 13 amino acids. CDR3 amino acids: CASSYRGGDGYTF. In DNA form, the CDR3 reads TGTGCCAGCAGCTACAGGGGTGGGGATGGCTACACCTTC.

The rearrangement joins TRBV12-3 or TRBV12-4 to TRBJ1-2, with D unresolved. Trimming took off 5 bases at V and 4 bases at J, with 11 bases between the two ends. The CDR3 sequence is 13 residues long. The CDR3 is CASSVQSVYGYTF. The CDR3 DNA follows: TGTGCCAGCAGTGTACAGAGCGTCTATGGCTACACCTTC.

The rearrangement uses TRBV6-6 and TRBJ2-1; weak D call: TRBD2 (6 bases). The CDR3 sequence is 13 residues long. The germline gives CDR1 MNHNY, CDR2 SVGAGI (reference sequence). V was pared by 0 bases and J by 9 bases, with 9 bases between. DNA for the CDR3: TGTGCCAGCAGTTACTCGTTGGGGGGTGAGCAGTTCTTC. Translation: CASSYSLGGEQFF.

J is TRBJ1-4 and V is TRBV20-1; D might be TRBD1 (6 bases). CDR3 length: 14 amino acids. Between the trimmed V and J ends, which lost 6 bases and 4 bases, there was a span of 15 bases. Germline V gene lookup returns CDR1 DFQATT and CDR2 SNEGSKA (reference sequence). CDR3 loop: CSATDRRLNEKLFF. CDR3 nucleotides: TGCAGTGCAACCGACAGGAGACTTAATGAAAAACTGTTTTTT.

The chain recombines TRBV12-3 or TRBV12-4 with TRBJ2-5, with 13 bases identical to TRBD2. V shed 7 bases and J 5 bases; nucleotides not matched to a gene: 10. The CDR3 is 16 residues long. DNA for the CDR3: TGTGCCAGCAACGTGGGGACTAGCGGGATGAGGGAGACCCAGTACTTC. Amino acids: CASNVGTSGMRETQYF.

This clonotype has just a few counts. The chain combines TRBV18 with TRBJ1-1; D unresolved. This CDR3 has 15 amino acids. Trimming stripped 2 bases from V and 0 bases from J, with 10 bases between. Looked up from germline, CDR1 is KGHSH and CDR2 is LQKENI. The CDR3, as DNA: TGTGCCAGCTCACCAAGAAGCGGAGTGAACACTGAAGCTTTCTTT. Translated: CASSPRSGVNTEAFF.

This clonotype was recorded a few times. This chain connects TRBV2 to TRBJ2-7, with 8 bases matching TRBD1. V lost 6 bases and J lost 2; bases outside the gene matches: 6. There are 14 residues in the CDR3. Germline values: CDR1 SNHLY, CDR2 FYNNEI. DNA for the CDR3: TGTGCCAGCAGATCGGACAGGGTGGCCTACGAGCAGTACTTC. This translates into CASRSDRVAYEQYF.

This clonotype has only a few counts. V and J are TRBV10-3 and TRBJ2-3; D uncertain. V lost 3 bases, J lost 6 bases, and 7 bases lay in between. CDR3 length equals 12 residues. Germline lookup yields CDR1 ENHRY and CDR2 SYGVKD. In nucleotides, the CDR3 is TGTGCCATCAGTGAATACCTTGATACGCAGTATTTT. Its protein product is CAISEYLDTQYF.

This chain joins TRBV3-1 and TRBJ1-5; the match to TRBD1 covers 8 bases. The V segment lost 4 bases and the J segment 6 bases; nucleotides outside the gene matches: 5. Germline V lookup: CDR1 LGHDT, CDR2 YNNKEL (reference sequence). The CDR3 is made up of 14 amino acids. The chain's CDR3 is CASSPRTGSQPQHF. CDR3 sequence (DNA): TGTGCCAGCAGCCCCAGGACAGGGAGTCAGCCCCAGCATTTT. Looking up the rest from reference TRBV3-1 and TRBJ1-5 gives the full variable domain: DTAVSQTPKYLVTQMGNDKSIKCEQNLGHDTMYWYKQDSKKFLKIMFSYNNKELIINETVPNRFSPKSPDKAHLNLHINSLELGDSAVYFCASSPRTGSQPQHFGDGTRLSIL.

As for this clonotype: A read error may explain this, as a much larger clone is one base away. The chain joins TRBV7-2 to TRBJ2-5; D is ambiguous. This CDR3 has 14 residues. The germline V gene has CDR1 SGHTA and CDR2 FQGNSA. CDR3 in amino acids: CVSSLDLGRETQYF. The CDR3 region has the DNA TGTGTCAGCAGCTTAGATTTGGGTAGGGAGACCCAGTACTTC. The variable domain in full, completed from reference TRBV7-2 and TRBJ2-5, reads GAGVSQSPSNKVTEKGKDVELRCDPISGHTALYWYRQSLGQGLEFLIYFQGNSAPDKSGLPSDRFSAERTGGSVSTLTIQRTQQEDSAVYLCVSSLDLGRETQYFGPGTRLLVL.

CDR3 coding DNA: TGCAGTGCCGCTCGGAAGCAGTTTAGATCCTCTGGAAACACCATATATTTT. Protein product: CSAARKQFRSSGNTIYF. The rearrangement uses TRBV20-1 and TRBJ1-3; D remains unclear. V lost 6 bases to trimming and J lost 0 bases, with 21 bases between them. This CDR3 has 17 amino acids. Germline CDR1 and CDR2: DFQATT and SNEGSKA (reference sequence).

The chain is built from TRBV28 and TRBJ1-1; TRBD1 is a possible D gene (5 bases). This CDR3 comprises 14 residues. Germline V gives CDR1 MDHEN, CDR2 SYDVKM. Trimming shortened V by 6 bases and J by 3 bases, and 14 bases separated the two germline ends. The CDR3 coding sequence is TGTGCCAGCAGACCCAGGGACGTATACACTGAAGCTTTCTTT. Amino acids: CASRPRDVYTEAFF.

The rearrangement joins TRBV4-3 to TRBJ2-1, with 9 bases that match TRBD2. Germline V gene sequence: CDR1 LGHNA, CDR2 YSLEER. The CDR3 consists of 13 residues. Unmatched junction bases numbered 3, after V lost 8 bases and J lost 4 bases. The CDR3 spells CASSSGNYNEQFF. The CDR3 DNA sequence: TGCGCCAGCTCTAGCGGGAATTACAATGAGCAGTTCTTC.